These 28 T cell receptor beta chains came from one sample sequenced in a study of blood T cell repertoires in COVID-19. The table came from immunoSEQ multiplex PCR; TCRdb's copy has only in-frame clones and leaves some out. Of under 200,000 clones listed, approximately 91% are singletons. Sample: peripheral blood. These receptors all stem from a man in his 70s with active or convalescent COVID-19.

The chain recombines TRBV19 with TRBJ2-2, with TRBD2 identical over 8 bases. The trim removed 5 bases at V and 4 bases at J, leaving 9 bases unmatched. CDR1 is LNHDA, CDR2 SQIVND, per germline (reference sequence). The CDR3 contains 16 residues. CDR3 sequence reads: CASSPRLATGTGELFF. CDR3 sequence (DNA): TGTGCCAGTAGTCCTCGACTAGCGACGGGCACCGGGGAGCTGTTTTTT.

The count of this clone is one. V gene TRBV18 combines with J gene TRBJ1-3; 8 nucleotides line up with TRBD1. Germline V gene sequence: CDR1 KGHSH, CDR2 LQKENI. The CDR3 runs to 17 residues. Germline trimming cut 0 bases from V and 0 bases from J; bases unmatched to any gene: 4. This CDR3 is CASSPPGQVISGNTIYF. CDR3 DNA: TGTGCCAGCTCACCACCGGGACAGGTCATCTCTGGAAACACCATATATTTT. The whole variable domain, remainder taken from reference TRBV18 and TRBJ1-3, is NAGVMQNPRHLVRRRGQEARLRCSPMKGHSHVYWYRQLPEEGLKFMVYLQKENIIDESGMPKERFSAEFPKEGPSILRIQQVVRGDSAAYFCASSPPGQVISGNTIYFGEGSWLTVV.

The chain has TRBV6-6 and TRBJ1-6; possibly TRBD1 for D (5 bases). The germline V and J ends were trimmed by 5 bases and 0 bases, with 14 bases remaining between them. The CDR3 consists of 17 residues. Looked up from germline, CDR1 is MNHNY and CDR2 is SVGAGI (reference sequence). The CDR3 coding sequence is TGTGCCAGCAGTCCACGACAGCGCCGCTCCTATAATTCACCCCTCCACTTT. Residues: CASSPRQRRSYNSPLHF.

The CDR3 region has the DNA TGTGCCAGCAGTGAAGAACTAGCGGGACTTTACAATGAGCAGTTCTTC. The encoded protein is CASSEELAGLYNEQFF. The genes are TRBV6-1 and TRBJ2-1; 10 bases align to TRBD2. The CDR3 runs to 16 residues. Germline V gene data show CDR1 as MNHNS and CDR2 as SASEGT. J lost 4 bases, V lost 1 base, and 4 bases had no gene match.

The chain couples TRBV4-3 to TRBJ1-1; TRBD1 aligns across 7 bases. In germline, CDR1 is LGHNA, CDR2 YSLEER. The trim removed 4 bases at V and 0 bases at J, leaving 5 bases unmatched. CDR3 size: 15 residues. CDR3 DNA: TGCGCCAGCAGCCGAGGGGGACAGTTGAACACTGAAGCTTTCTTT. Protein product: CASSRGGQLNTEAFF.

The V gene is TRBV19, the J gene TRBJ2-7; 10 bases fit TRBD1. The CDR3 consists of 15 residues. Germline values: CDR1 LNHDA, CDR2 SQIVND (reference sequence). The junction had 7 bases not matched to a gene; V was cut back by 3 bases and J by 5 bases. The CDR3 sequence is CASSMVLTGGDEQYF. In DNA form, the CDR3 reads TGTGCCAGTAGTATGGTATTGACAGGGGGCGACGAGCAGTACTTC.

J is TRBJ2-1 and V is TRBV10-2; 8 positions match TRBD2. V was clipped by 2 bases and J by 6 bases; unmatched bases: 9. In germline, CDR1 is WSHSY, CDR2 SAAADI. The CDR3 spans 16 residues. The CDR3 here is CASSEEAGVGSNEQFF. For the CDR3, the DNA is TGCGCCAGCAGTGAGGAAGCGGGAGTTGGGTCCAATGAGCAGTTCTTC.

This clone was seen once. This chain uses TRBV28 with TRBJ2-1; D is perhaps TRBD2 (6 bases). The CDR3 has 16 residues. Germline loops: CDR1 MDHEN, CDR2 SYDVKM. The ends were cut back, 5 bases at V and 0 bases at J, with 14 bases in the middle. CDR3 DNA: TGTGCCAGCAGTAGCTTGCGAGCGGGCTCCTACAATGAGCAGTTCTTC. This translates into CASSSLRAGSYNEQFF.

The J gene is TRBJ2-2, the V gene TRBV9; 7 nucleotides line up with TRBD2. CDR1 and CDR2 (germline): SGDLS, YYNGEE. The J segment lost 4 bases and the V segment lost 2 bases, leaving 2 bases of the junction unmatched. The CDR3 contains 14 residues. DNA of the CDR3: TGTGCCAGCAGCGTTGGACTAGTCACCGGGGAGCTGTTTTTT. This encodes CASSVGLVTGELFF.

The chain couples TRBV7-2 to TRBJ2-3; TRBD1 is a possible D gene (5 bases). Germline lookup yields CDR1 SGHTA and CDR2 FQGNSA. The V end was cut by 0 bases, the J end by 8 bases, with 15 bases between. CDR3 size: 15 residues. The CDR3 loop reads CASSLALNRGGTQYF. The CDR3 DNA reads TGTGCCAGCAGCTTAGCGCTCAATAGGGGCGGTACGCAGTATTTT. The full variable domain, rest sourced from reference TRBV7-2 and TRBJ2-3, is GAGVSQSPSNKVTEKGKDVELRCDPISGHTALYWYRQSLGQGLEFLIYFQGNSAPDKSGLPSDRFSAERTGGSVSTLTIQRTQQEDSAVYLCASSLALNRGGTQYFGPGTRLTVL.

The CDR3 DNA sequence: TGTGCCAGCATCCCCATAGTGGGGACAGTGAACACTGAAGCTTTCTTT. Translation: CASIPIVGTVNTEAFF. This chain links TRBV6-2 or TRBV6-3 with TRBJ1-1; 7 bases line up with TRBD1. CDR1 MNHEY and CDR2 SVGEGT come from the germline V gene. This CDR3 has 16 amino acids. The V and J ends lost 7 bases and 0 bases, in that order; junction bases with no gene match: 11.

With regard to this clone: The junction differs from germline at one of its ends, possibly a read error. This chain's CDR3 is CASSQGQGLVLVTF. DNA of the CDR3: TGTGCCAGCAGCCAAGGACAGGGGCTAGTCCTGGTAACGTTC. The gene calls are TRBV7-9 and TRBJ1-2, with 9 bases matching TRBD1. The CDR3 has 14 residues. Germline V gives CDR1 SEHNR, CDR2 FQNEAQ (reference sequence).

This clone has just a few counts. This chain links TRBV4-3 with TRBJ1-2; D is possibly TRBD1 (6 bases). Between the trimmed V and J ends, which lost 5 bases and 0 bases, there was a span of 13 bases. The V gene's germline CDR1 is LGHNA and CDR2 YSLEER. The CDR3 is 15 amino acids. For the CDR3, the DNA is TGCGCCAGCAGCGACCGGGACAAAACTAACTATGGCTACACCTTC. It translates to CASSDRDKTNYGYTF.

V is TRBV9 and J is TRBJ2-2; the match to TRBD1 covers 8 bases. CDR3 size: 17 residues. Trimming removed 1 base from V and 0 bases from J; junction bases left unmatched: 5. CDR1 is SGDLS, CDR2 YYNGEE, per germline. CDR3 coding DNA: TGTGCCAGCAGCGTATTTGGGACAGGCGCGAACACCGGGGAGCTGTTTTTT. Encoded protein: CASSVFGTGANTGELFF.

This chain connects TRBV11-3 to TRBJ2-2; TRBD1 might be the D (6 bases). CDR1 is SGHNT and CDR2 is YENEEA in the germline V gene. The CDR3 spans 14 residues. V lost 5 bases and J 2 bases, leaving 9 bases between the germline ends. CDR3 loop: CASSPTGNTGELFF. CDR3 in DNA: TGTGCCAGCAGCCCGACAGGAAACACCGGGGAGCTGTTTTTT.

This clone occurred a few times. The V call is TRBV19, the J call TRBJ1-2, with TRBD1 matching over 7 bases. The ends lost 3 bases at V and 3 bases at J; junction bases unmatched: 10. There are 16 residues in the CDR3. Germline V CDR1 and CDR2: LNHDA, SQIVND (reference sequence). CDR3 sequence reads: CASSISARQGYYGYTF. CDR3 in DNA: TGTGCCAGTAGTATTTCGGCGAGACAGGGCTACTATGGCTACACCTTC.

The rearrangement uses TRBV6-5 and TRBJ1-6; TRBD1 might be the D (5 bases). The length of the CDR3 is 16 residues. V gave up 0 bases and J gave up 10 bases, with 16 bases separating them. Germline CDR1 is MNHEY and CDR2 is SVGAGI. CDR3 nucleotides: TGTGCCAGCAGTTACTCGATGTTCCCTGGGGGGTCACCCCTCCACTTT. It is translated as CASSYSMFPGGSPLHF.

V is TRBV5-1 and J is TRBJ1-1; 9 bases line up with TRBD1. The length of the CDR3 is 14 residues. CDR1 and CDR2 (germline): SGHRS, YFSETQ. The ends lost 3 bases at V and 5 bases at J; junction bases unmatched: 5. This CDR3 reads CASSSQGAGTEAFF. The CDR3 DNA reads TGCGCCAGCAGCTCACAGGGGGCTGGTACTGAAGCTTTCTTT.

This clone was picked up a small number of times. The rearrangement links TRBV10-1 to TRBJ2-2; 11 nucleotides agree with TRBD2. CDR1 is WNHNN, CDR2 SYGVQD, per germline (reference sequence). The CDR3 runs to 17 residues. Trimming removed 4 bases from V and 5 bases from J; junction bases left unmatched: 9. CDR3 loop: CASSVAASGRLTGELFF. CDR3 DNA: TGCGCCAGCAGTGTGGCGGCTAGCGGGAGGTTAACCGGGGAGCTGTTTTTT.

This chain links TRBV2 with TRBJ2-1, with 9 bases matching TRBD2. V was pared by 5 bases and J by 8 bases, with 7 bases of the junction left unmatched. Germline V gene sequence: CDR1 SNHLY, CDR2 FYNNEI. This CDR3 has 14 amino acids. The DNA of the CDR3 is TGTGCCAGCAGTCCTAGCGGGATCGGGGATGAGCAGTTCTTC. Protein: CASSPSGIGDEQFF.

CDR3 in amino acids: CASSARQGGSNQPQHF. The CDR3 bases are TGTGCCAGCAGCGCCCGACAGGGGGGTAGCAATCAGCCCCAGCATTTT. This sequence joins TRBV5-6 and TRBJ1-5, with 9 positions matching TRBD1. V lost 4 bases to trimming and J lost 0 bases; unmatched junction nucleotides: 5. The germline CDR1 and CDR2 sequences are SGHDT and YYEEEE. CDR3 length equals 16 residues.

The chain combines TRBV2 with TRBJ2-2; D is undetermined. V lost 4 bases and J lost 0, with 3 bases in between. The CDR3 loop spans 13 amino acids. Germline V gene data show CDR1 as SNHLY and CDR2 as FYNNEI. CDR3 bases: TGTGCCAGCAGTGTCACGAACACCGGGGAGCTGTTTTTT. Its translation is CASSVTNTGELFF.

The chain combines TRBV30 with TRBJ1-4, with 12 bases identical to TRBD1. V lost 3 bases, J lost 7 bases, and 12 bases stayed unmatched. The CDR3 is made up of 17 amino acids. From germline, CDR1 is GTSNPN and CDR2 SVGIG (reference sequence). Here the CDR3 DNA reads TGTGCCTGGAGCGCCGGGACAGGGGGCGCGCCGGTTGAAAAACTGTTTTTT. Protein sequence: CAWSAGTGGAPVEKLFF. The entire variable domain, with the rest obtained from reference TRBV30 and TRBJ1-4, is as follows: SQTIHQWPATLVQPVGSPLSLECTVEGTSNPNLYWYRQAAGRGLQLLFYSVGIGQISSEVPQNLSASRPQDRQFILSSKKLLLSDSGFYLCAWSAGTGGAPVEKLFFGSGTQLSVL.

The chain couples TRBV28 to TRBJ2-7; 9 nucleotides agree with TRBD2. This CDR3 comprises 17 residues. V shed 0 bases, J shed 2 bases, and the junction held 8 bases outside the gene matches. CDR1 is MDHEN and CDR2 is SYDVKM in the germline V gene. Here the CDR3 reads CASSLWSSGVRPYEQYF. CDR3 nucleotide sequence: TGTGCCAGCAGTTTATGGTCTAGCGGGGTGAGGCCCTACGAGCAGTACTTC.

The V call is TRBV18, the J call TRBJ2-1; D is perhaps TRBD1 (5 bases). The germline V gene has CDR1 KGHSH and CDR2 LQKENI. The CDR3 loop spans 15 amino acids. Trimming took off 4 bases at V and 4 bases at J, with 14 bases between the two ends. The CDR3 region has the DNA TGTGCCAGCTCACTCGCGCAGGGTGGGTACAATGAGCAGTTCTTC. Amino acids: CASSLAQGGYNEQFF.

CDR3 residues: CASSLAGGSTDTQYF. The CDR3 DNA reads as TGTGCCAGCAGTCTAGCGGGAGGGAGCACAGATACGCAGTATTTT. The chain has TRBV28 and TRBJ2-3; 12 bases fit TRBD2. Germline CDR1 MDHEN, CDR2 SYDVKM. The length of the CDR3 is 15 residues. Trimming at V came to 5 bases and at J to 0 bases, leaving 0 bases not matched to a gene.

J is TRBJ2-3 and V is TRBV11-2; perhaps TRBD2 as D (5 bases). The CDR3 totals 14 residues. Per germline, CDR1 SGHAT and CDR2 FQNNGV. Trimming stripped 2 bases from V and 4 bases from J, with 10 bases between. CDR3 DNA: TGTGCCAGCAGCTTATCAGCGGCCTCAGATACGCAGTATTTT. Its protein is CASSLSAASDTQYF.

This chain connects TRBV7-9 to TRBJ2-3, with unresolved D. Germline V gene sequence: CDR1 SEHNR, CDR2 FQNEAQ (reference sequence). The CDR3 extends over 15 amino acids. The ends were cut back, 1 base at V and 2 bases at J, with 10 bases in the middle. CDR3 residues: CASSLVAIFTDTQYF. DNA for the CDR3: TGTGCCAGCAGCTTAGTTGCGATTTTCACAGATACGCAGTATTTT.